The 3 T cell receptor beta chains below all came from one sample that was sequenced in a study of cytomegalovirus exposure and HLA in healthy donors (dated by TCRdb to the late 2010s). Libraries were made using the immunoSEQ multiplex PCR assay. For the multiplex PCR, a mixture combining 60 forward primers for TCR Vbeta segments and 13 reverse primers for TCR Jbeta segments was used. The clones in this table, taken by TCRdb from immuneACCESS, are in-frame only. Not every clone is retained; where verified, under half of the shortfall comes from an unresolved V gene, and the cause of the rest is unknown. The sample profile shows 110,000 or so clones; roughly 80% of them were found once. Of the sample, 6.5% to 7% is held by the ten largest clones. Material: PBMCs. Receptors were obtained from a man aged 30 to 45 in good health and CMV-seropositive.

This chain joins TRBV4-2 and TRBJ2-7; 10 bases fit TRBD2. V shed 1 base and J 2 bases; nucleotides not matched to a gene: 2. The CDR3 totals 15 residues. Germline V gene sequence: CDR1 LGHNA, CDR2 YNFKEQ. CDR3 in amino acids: CASSQGSGGAYEQYF. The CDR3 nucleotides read TGTGCCAGCAGCCAAGGGAGCGGGGGGGCCTACGAGCAGTACTTC.

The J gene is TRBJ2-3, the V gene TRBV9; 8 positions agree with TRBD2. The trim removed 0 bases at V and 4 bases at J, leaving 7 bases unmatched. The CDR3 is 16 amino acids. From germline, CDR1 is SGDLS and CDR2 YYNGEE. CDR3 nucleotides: TGTGCCAGCAGCGTAGTCGTCCGGGGGGGCCCAGATACGCAGTATTTT. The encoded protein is CASSVVVRGGPDTQYF.

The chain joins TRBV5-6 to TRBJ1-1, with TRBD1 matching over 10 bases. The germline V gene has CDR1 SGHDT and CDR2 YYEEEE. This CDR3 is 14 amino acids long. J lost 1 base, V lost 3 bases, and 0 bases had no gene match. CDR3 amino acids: CASSWDRGNTEAFF. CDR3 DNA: TGTGCCAGCAGCTGGGACAGGGGGAACACTGAAGCTTTCTTT.